The sequence of this TCR beta chain was determined in a study of blood T cell repertoires in COVID-19. For the study at large: Samples came from the United States, Italy and Spain, spanning acute and convalescent COVID-19.

Original methodology: Reference gene primer amplification gave nucleated cell count estimates. Repertoires were generated with immunoSEQ multiplex PCR, while TCRdb's copy carries only in-frame clones and drops some. V, J and clone size are those of that table, while D and trimming were read from the DNA. The table has 15,000 to 20,000 clones, around 81% seen once. The CDR3 length is 14 residues. Germline values: CDR1 LNHDA, CDR2 SQIVND (reference sequence). With 1 base removed from V and 2 bases from J, the gap between germline ends came to 9 bases. Material for sequencing was peripheral blood. This TCR was recovered from a man aged 40-49 years with active or convalescent COVID-19. The gene calls are TRBV19 and TRBJ2-7; D is unresolved. Here the CDR3 reads CASSIGAGTYEQYF. Written as DNA, the CDR3 is TGTGCCAGTAGTATAGGGGCCGGAACCTACGAGCAGTACTTC.